This T cell receptor (beta chain) emerged from a study of OX40 agonist ivuxolimab in advanced cancers. Study-wide results and caveats: The work left the antigen specificity of expanded peripheral T cells undetermined.

Concerning this clone: The antigen remains undetermined.

Profiled with immunoSEQ multiplex PCR; TCRdb holds only in-frame clones, not every one. In the table there are around 80,000 clones, roughly nine tenths of which are singletons. There are 13 residues in the CDR3. Between the trimmed V and J ends, which lost 5 bases and 4 bases, there was a span of 9 bases. In germline, CDR1 is SEHNR, CDR2 FQNEAQ (reference sequence). The investigators sampled blood at baseline, at cycle 4 day 1, and at cycle 7 day 1. The TCR sequence derives from an adult with an advanced solid tumor such as melanoma, head and neck, liver or kidney cancer. The genes are TRBV7-9 and TRBJ1-5; weak D call: TRBD1 (5 bases). Sequenced material: CD4+ or CD8+ T cells sorted from blood, taken in a trial of the OX40 agonist ivuxolimab. CDR3 loop: CASSPDSNQPQHF. The CDR3, as DNA: TGTGCCAGCAGCCCTGACAGTAATCAGCCCCAGCATTTT.